The clone carrying this TCR beta chain was observed a few times. Its specificity is unknown. Libraries for TCRalpha and TCRbeta carried sample barcodes and unique molecular identifiers via 5'RACE. Using its own MiXCR run on the 5' RACE reads, TCRdb lists one record per CDR3 protein. The table lists a few hundred thousand distinct CDR3 sequences, about 20% of them singletons. These data come from a study of T-cell memory formation after mild COVID-19. Study-level results: Some responding clones appeared in pre-infection memory, suggesting cross-reactive memory joined.

The CDR3 has 14 amino acids. CDR1 and CDR2 from the germline V gene are MNHEY and SMNVEV (reference sequence). V was trimmed by 1 base and J by 7 bases, leaving 10 bases between them. This TCR was sampled from an adult woman who had mild COVID-19 (a few samples of this study predate the infection). Cell type and time point are not known. The chain uses TRBV27 and TRBJ2-2; D not resolved. The specimen was PBMCs or a T cell subset sorted from them (not recorded which). As DNA, the CDR3 is TGTGCCAGCAGTTTATTGATGGTGGGCGGGGAGCTGTTTTTT. It encodes CASSLLMVGGELFF.